This T cell receptor beta chain was documented in a study of blood T cell repertoires in COVID-19. Study summary: Specimens from acute and convalescent COVID-19 originated in the United States, Italy and Spain.

Germline V CDR1 and CDR2: SGHRS, YFSETQ. This CDR3 has 14 amino acids. Trimming took 4 bases from V and 5 from J; bases not matched to a gene: 5. Method: immunoSEQ multiplex PCR; TCRdb's copy keeps in-frame clones and lacks some. Of about 15,000 clones listed, more than 85% are singletons. The source of this sequence is a man in his 60s with acute or convalescent COVID-19. Sequenced input: peripheral blood. The chain employs TRBV5-1 and TRBJ2-5; 10 bases agree with TRBD2. CDR3 nucleotide sequence: TGCGCCAGCAGCCCAGGGACTAGCGTCGAGACCCAGTACTTC. Protein: CASSPGTSVETQYF.